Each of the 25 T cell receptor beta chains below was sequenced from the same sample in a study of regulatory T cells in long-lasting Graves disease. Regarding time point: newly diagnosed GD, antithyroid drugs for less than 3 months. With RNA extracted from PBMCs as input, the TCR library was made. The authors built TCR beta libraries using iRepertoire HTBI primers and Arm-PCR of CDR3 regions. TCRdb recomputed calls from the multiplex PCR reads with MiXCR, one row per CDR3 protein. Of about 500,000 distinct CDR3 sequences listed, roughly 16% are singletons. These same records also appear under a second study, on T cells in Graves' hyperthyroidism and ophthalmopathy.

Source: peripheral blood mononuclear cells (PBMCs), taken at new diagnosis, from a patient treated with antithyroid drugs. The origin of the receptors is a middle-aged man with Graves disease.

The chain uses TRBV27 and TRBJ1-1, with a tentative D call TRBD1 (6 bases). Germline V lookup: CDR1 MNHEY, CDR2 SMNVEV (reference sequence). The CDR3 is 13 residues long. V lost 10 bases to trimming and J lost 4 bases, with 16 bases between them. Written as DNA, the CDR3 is TGTGCCACCTCAGGAAAGGGGGGCACTGAAGCTTTCTTT. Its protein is CATSGKGGTEAFF.

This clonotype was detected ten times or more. CDR3: CASSGNGDGIQYF. For the CDR3, the DNA is TGTGCCAGCAGTGGGAACGGGGACGGCATTCAGTACTTC. The rearrangement uses TRBV28 and TRBJ2-4, with D perhaps given as TRBD1 or TRBD2 (5 bases each). Germline V gene sequence: CDR1 MDHEN, CDR2 SYDVKM. This CDR3 is 13 amino acids long. V was pared by 5 bases and J by 9 bases, with 14 bases between.

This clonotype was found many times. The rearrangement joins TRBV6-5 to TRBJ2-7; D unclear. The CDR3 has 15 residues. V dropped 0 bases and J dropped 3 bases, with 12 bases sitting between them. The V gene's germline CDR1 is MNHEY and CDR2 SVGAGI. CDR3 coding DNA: TGTGCCAGCAGTTACTCGGGCAGGAAGGGCTACGAGCAGTACTTC. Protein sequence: CASSYSGRKGYEQYF.

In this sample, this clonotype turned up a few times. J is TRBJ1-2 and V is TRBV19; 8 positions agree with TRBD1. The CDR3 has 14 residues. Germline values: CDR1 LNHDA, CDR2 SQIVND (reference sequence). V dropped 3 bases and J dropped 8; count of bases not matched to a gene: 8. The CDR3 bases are TGTGCCAGTAGTATCGGACAGGGATGGCGCGGCTACACCTTC. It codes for CASSIGQGWRGYTF.

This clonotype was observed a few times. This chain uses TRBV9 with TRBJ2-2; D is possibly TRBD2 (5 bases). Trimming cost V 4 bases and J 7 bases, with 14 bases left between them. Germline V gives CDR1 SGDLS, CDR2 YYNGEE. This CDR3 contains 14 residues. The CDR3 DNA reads TGTGCCAGCAGCCCCCAGAGGGCTAGCGGGGAGCTGTTTTTT. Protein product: CASSPQRASGELFF.

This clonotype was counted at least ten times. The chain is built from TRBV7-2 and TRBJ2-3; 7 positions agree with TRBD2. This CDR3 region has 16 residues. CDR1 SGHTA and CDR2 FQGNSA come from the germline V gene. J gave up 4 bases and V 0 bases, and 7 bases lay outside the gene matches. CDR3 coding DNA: TGTGCCAGCAGCTTAGCGGGAGGGTTCAGGGCAGATACGCAGTATTTT. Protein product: CASSLAGGFRADTQYF.

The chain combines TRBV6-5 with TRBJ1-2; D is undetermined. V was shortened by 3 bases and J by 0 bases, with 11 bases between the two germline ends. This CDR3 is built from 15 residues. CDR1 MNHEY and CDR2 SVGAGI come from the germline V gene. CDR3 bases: TGTGCCAGCAGTTATGGCAGTACTTCTAACTATGGCTACACCTTC. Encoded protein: CASSYGSTSNYGYTF.

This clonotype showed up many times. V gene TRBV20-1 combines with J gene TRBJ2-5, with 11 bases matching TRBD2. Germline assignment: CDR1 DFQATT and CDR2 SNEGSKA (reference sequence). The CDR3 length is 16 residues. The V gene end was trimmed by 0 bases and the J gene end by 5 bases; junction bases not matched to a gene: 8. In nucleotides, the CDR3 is TGCAGTGCTAGAGAAGTTAGCGGGAGGGCGGGTGAGACCCAGTACTTC. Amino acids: CSAREVSGRAGETQYF.

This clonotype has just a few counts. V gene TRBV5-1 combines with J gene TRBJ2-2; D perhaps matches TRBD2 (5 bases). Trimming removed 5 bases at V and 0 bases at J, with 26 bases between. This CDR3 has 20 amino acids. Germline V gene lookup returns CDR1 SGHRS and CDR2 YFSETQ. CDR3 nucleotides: TGCGCCAGCAGTCCGTCCTGGCGGGTGACGGAGAGGGCGAACACCGGGGAGCTGTTTTTT. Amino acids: CASSPSWRVTERANTGELFF.

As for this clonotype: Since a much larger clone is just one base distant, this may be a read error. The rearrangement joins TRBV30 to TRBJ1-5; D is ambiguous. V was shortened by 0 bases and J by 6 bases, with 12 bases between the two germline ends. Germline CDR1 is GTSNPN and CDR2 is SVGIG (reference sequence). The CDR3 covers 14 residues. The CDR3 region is CAWSVGGSGQPQHF. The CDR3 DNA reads TGTGCCTGGAGTGTAGGAGGGAGCGGTCAGCCCCAGCATTTT.

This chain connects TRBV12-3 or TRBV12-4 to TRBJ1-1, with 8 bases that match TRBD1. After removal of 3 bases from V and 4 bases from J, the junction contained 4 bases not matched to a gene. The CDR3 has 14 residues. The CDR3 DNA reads TGTGCCAGCAGTTTGGGGACAGGCCTCACTGAAGCTTTCTTT. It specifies CASSLGTGLTEAFF.

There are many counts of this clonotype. CDR3: CASTRPGFDEQFF. The CDR3 DNA reads as TGTGCCAGCACCAGGCCGGGTTTTGATGAGCAGTTCTTC. V usage is TRBV6-1 and J usage is TRBJ2-1; no definite D call. Germline CDR1 and CDR2: MNHNS and SASEGT. V lost 7 bases and J lost 8, with 15 bases in between. The CDR3 runs to 13 residues.

The CDR3 spells CASSPDRISSTDTQYF. The CDR3 DNA sequence: TGTGCCAGCAGCCCGGACCGTATCTCTAGCACAGATACGCAGTATTTT. V usage is TRBV11-2 and J usage is TRBJ2-3; D remains unclear. Trimming shortened V by 5 bases and J by 0 bases, and 15 bases separated the two germline ends. The germline gives CDR1 SGHAT, CDR2 FQNNGV. The CDR3 runs to 16 residues. Supplemented by reference TRBV11-2 and TRBJ2-3, the full variable domain reads EAGVAQSPRYKIIEKRQSVAFWCNPISGHATLYWYQQILGQGPKLLIQFQNNGVVDDSQLPKDRFSAERLKGVDSTLKIQPAKLEDSAVYLCASSPDRISSTDTQYFGPGTRLTVL.

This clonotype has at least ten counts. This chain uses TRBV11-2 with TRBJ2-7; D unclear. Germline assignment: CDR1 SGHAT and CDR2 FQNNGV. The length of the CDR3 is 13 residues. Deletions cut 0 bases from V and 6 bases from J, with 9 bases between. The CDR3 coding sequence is TGTGCCAGCAGCTTAGATCGGGTAGGCGAGCAGTACTTC. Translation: CASSLDRVGEQYF.

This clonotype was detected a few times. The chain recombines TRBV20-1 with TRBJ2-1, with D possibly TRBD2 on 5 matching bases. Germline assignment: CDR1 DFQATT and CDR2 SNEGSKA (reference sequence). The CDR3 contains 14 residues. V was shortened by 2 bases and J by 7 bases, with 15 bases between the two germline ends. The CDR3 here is CSARHGILANEQFF. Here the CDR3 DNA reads TGCAGTGCTAGACACGGGATTCTTGCTAATGAGCAGTTCTTC.

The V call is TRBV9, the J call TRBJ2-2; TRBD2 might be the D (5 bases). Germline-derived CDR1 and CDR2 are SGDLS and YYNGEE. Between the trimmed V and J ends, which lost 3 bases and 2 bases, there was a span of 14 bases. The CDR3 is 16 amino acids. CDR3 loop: CASSAPSDFNTGELFF. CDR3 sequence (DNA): TGTGCCAGCAGCGCCCCGTCGGACTTTAACACCGGGGAGCTGTTTTTT.

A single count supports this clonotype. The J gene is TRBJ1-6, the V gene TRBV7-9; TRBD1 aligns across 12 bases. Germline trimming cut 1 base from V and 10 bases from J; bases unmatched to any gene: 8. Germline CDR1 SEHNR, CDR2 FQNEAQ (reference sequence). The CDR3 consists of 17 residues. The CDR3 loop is CASSLDKGQGARSPLHF. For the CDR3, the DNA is TGTGCCAGCAGCTTAGATAAGGGACAGGGGGCGCGGTCACCCCTCCACTTT.

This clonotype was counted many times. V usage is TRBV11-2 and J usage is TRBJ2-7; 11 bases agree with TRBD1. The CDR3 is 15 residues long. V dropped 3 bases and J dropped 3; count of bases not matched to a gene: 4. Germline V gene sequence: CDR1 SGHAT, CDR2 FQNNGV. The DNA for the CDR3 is TGTGCCAGCAGCTTGGACAGGGGGCGCGTCTACGAGCAGTACTTC. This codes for CASSLDRGRVYEQYF.

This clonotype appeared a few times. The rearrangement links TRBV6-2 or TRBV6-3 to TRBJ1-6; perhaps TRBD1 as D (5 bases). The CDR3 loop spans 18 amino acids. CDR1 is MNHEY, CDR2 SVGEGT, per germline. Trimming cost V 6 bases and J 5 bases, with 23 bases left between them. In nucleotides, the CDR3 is TGTGCCAGCAGACCCGGGACCTTCCCGAGGCAGAATAATTCACCCCTCCACTTT. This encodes CASRPGTFPRQNNSPLHF.

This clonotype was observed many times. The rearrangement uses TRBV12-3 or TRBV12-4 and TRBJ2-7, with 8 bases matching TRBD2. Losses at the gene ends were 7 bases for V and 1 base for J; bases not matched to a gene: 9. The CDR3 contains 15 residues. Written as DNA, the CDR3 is TGTGCCAGCATCTTCCCGGCTAGCGGGTCCTACGAGCAGTACTTC. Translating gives CASIFPASGSYEQYF.

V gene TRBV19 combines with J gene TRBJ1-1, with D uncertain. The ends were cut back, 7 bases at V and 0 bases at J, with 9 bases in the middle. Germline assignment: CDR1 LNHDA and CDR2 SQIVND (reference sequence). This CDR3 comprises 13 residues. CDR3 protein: CASNPELNTEAFF. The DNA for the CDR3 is TGTGCCAGTAACCCAGAGCTGAACACTGAAGCTTTCTTT.

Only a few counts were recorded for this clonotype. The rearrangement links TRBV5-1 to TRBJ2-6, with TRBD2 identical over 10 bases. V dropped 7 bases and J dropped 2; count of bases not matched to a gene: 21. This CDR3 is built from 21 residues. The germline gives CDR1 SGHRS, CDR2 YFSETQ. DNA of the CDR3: TGCGCCAGCGGGACTTCGGGGCCCGGGCTAGCGGGAGTACCTGGGGCCAACGTCCTGACTTTC. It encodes CASGTSGPGLAGVPGANVLTF.

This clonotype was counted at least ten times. The DNA for the CDR3 is TGTGCCAGCAGCTTAAATACAGGGGATAATGAAAAACTGTTTTTT. It translates to CASSLNTGDNEKLFF. The V call is TRBV11-2, the J call TRBJ1-4; 7 bases are shared with TRBD1. Germline-derived CDR1 and CDR2 are SGHAT and FQNNGV. V lost 2 bases, J lost 4 bases, and 4 bases stayed unmatched. CDR3 size: 15 residues.

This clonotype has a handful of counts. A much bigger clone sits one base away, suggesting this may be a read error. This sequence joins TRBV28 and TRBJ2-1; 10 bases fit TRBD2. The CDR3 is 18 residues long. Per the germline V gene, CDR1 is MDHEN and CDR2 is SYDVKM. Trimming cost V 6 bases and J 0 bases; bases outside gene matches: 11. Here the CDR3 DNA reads TGTGCCAGCAGCCCCTTTACTAGCGGGATAATCTCCTACAATGAGCAGTTCTTC. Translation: CASSPFTSGIISYNEQFF. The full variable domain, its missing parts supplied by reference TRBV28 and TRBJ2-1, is DVKVTQSSRYLVKRTGEKVFLECVQDMDHENMFWYRQDPGLGLRLIYFSYDVKMKEKGDIPEGYSVSREKKERFSLILESASTNQTSMYLCASSPFTSGIISYNEQFFGPGTRLTVL.

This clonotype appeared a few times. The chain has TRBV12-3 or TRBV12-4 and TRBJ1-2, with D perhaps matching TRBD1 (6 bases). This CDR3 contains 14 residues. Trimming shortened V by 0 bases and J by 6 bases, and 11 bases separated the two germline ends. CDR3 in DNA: TGTGCCAGCAGTTTAGCCGGTGGGGGCCATGGCTACACCTTC. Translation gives CASSLAGGGHGYTF.